One T cell receptor beta chain is described in this entry. These data belong to a study of blood T cell repertoires in COVID-19. On the study more broadly: Both acute and convalescent COVID-19 samples were obtained from the United States, Italy and Spain. Sources were T cells, B-cell-depleted T cells, or PBMCs; the material itself was cDNA or gDNA.

Germline CDR1 reads SGHRS; CDR2 reads YFSETQ. The junction had 5 bases not matched to a gene; V was cut back by 4 bases and J by 3 bases. The length of the CDR3 is 15 residues. Source study methods: Nucleated cell counts were estimated from reference gene primer amplification. Libraries were prepared by immunoSEQ multiplex PCR; TCRdb keeps only in-frame clonotypes and omits some of them. V, J and clone size derive from that table, while D and trimming were established from the DNA sequence. Among over 350,000 clones listed, 80% to 90% were seen once. This receptor was obtained from a woman in her twenties or thirties with acute or convalescent COVID-19. The sample comprised peripheral blood. The rearrangement joins TRBV5-1 to TRBJ1-3, with TRBD1 matching 9 bases. The CDR3 bases are TGCGCCAGCAGCACCGGGACAGGGTTTGGAAACACCATATATTTT. Amino acid sequence: CASSTGTGFGNTIYF.